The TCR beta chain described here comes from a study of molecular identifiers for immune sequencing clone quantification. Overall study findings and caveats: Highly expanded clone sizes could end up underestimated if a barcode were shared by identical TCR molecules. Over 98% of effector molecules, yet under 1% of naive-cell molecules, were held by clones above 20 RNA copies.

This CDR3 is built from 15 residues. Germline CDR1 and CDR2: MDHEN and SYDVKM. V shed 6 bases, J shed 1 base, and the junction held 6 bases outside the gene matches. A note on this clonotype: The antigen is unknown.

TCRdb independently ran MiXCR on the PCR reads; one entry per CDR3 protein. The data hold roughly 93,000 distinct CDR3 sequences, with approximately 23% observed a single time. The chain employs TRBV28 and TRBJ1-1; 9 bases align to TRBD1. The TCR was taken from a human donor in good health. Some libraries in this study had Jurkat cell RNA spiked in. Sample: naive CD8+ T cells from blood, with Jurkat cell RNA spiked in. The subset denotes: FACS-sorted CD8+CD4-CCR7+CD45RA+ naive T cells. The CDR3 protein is CASSPLGQGNTEAFF. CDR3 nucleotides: TGTGCCAGCAGCCCCTTGGGACAGGGGAACACTGAAGCTTTCTTT.